These 27 T cell receptor beta chains came from one sample sequenced in a study of CD8 T cells in Susac syndrome. Reverse transcription of roughly 0.5 to 1 ug RNA used random hexamers. TCRdb used MiXCR to reprocess the immunoSEQ multiplex PCR reads, holding one entry per CDR3 protein. The sample includes fewer than 200,000 distinct CDR3 sequences, roughly 94% of them seen just once. The sample taken for sequencing was CD4+ T cells from PBMCs. Receptors were obtained from a human donor with Susac syndrome.

J is TRBJ1-2 and V is TRBV20-1, with D tentatively TRBD1 (5 bases). Germline lookup yields CDR1 DFQATT and CDR2 SNEGSKA (reference sequence). Trimming took 6 bases from V and 8 from J, leaving 22 bases between them. The CDR3 spans 14 residues. CDR3 nucleotides: TGCAGTGCCCGTAACTCTAAGGGGTTCTACGGCTACACCTTC. It codes for CSARNSKGFYGYTF.

The chain employs TRBV7-2 and TRBJ2-3; no firm D call. The CDR3 has 13 residues. V was cut by 5 bases and J by 5 bases, with 11 bases left in between. In germline, CDR1 is SGHTA, CDR2 FQGNSA. CDR3 amino acids: CASSPRLGDTQYF. DNA for the CDR3: TGTGCCAGCAGCCCCCGGTTGGGAGATACGCAGTATTTT.

V and J are TRBV15 and TRBJ2-1; D is perhaps TRBD1 or TRBD2 (6 bases each). The CDR3 covers 15 residues. Trimming took 2 bases from V and 3 from J, leaving 11 bases between them. The germline V gene encodes CDR1 LNHNV and CDR2 YYDKDF (reference sequence). CDR3 sequence: CATSRRTAGYNEQFF. CDR3 nucleotides: TGTGCCACCAGCAGACGGACAGCGGGCTACAATGAGCAGTTCTTC.

This chain joins TRBV9 and TRBJ1-6, with unresolved D. The V gene lost 4 bases and the J gene lost 10 bases, with 18 bases spanning the gap. Germline CDR1 is SGDLS and CDR2 is YYNGEE. The CDR3 sequence is 15 residues long. The CDR3 sequence is CASSPSPVLESPLHF. As DNA, the CDR3 is TGTGCCAGCAGCCCCAGCCCGGTCCTGGAGTCACCCCTCCACTTT.

The chain couples TRBV6-4 to TRBJ2-6, with D possibly TRBD1 on 6 matching bases. The CDR3 spans 14 residues. The germline V gene encodes CDR1 MRHNA and CDR2 SNTAGT. V lost 10 bases and J lost 3, with 13 bases in between. CDR3 coding DNA: TGTGCCACCTCCTCAGGGGATGGGGCCAACGTCCTGACTTTC. As protein: CATSSGDGANVLTF.

V gene TRBV18 combines with J gene TRBJ2-1; 10 nucleotides match TRBD2. The length of the CDR3 is 14 residues. Trimming took 3 bases from V and 10 from J; bases not matched to a gene: 6. The V gene's germline CDR1 is KGHSH and CDR2 LQKENI. CDR3 sequence reads: CASSPSSGGGEQFF. DNA of the CDR3: TGTGCCAGCTCACCCTCTAGCGGGGGTGGAGAGCAGTTCTTC.

The chain carries TRBV7-6 and TRBJ1-2, with D perhaps matching TRBD1 (5 bases). The CDR3 length is 13 residues. Per the germline V gene, CDR1 is SGHVS and CDR2 is FNYEAQ. Between the trimmed V and J ends, which lost 2 bases and 3 bases, there was a span of 7 bases. The CDR3 protein is CASSLSQDYGYTF. The DNA of the CDR3 is TGTGCCAGCAGCTTATCACAGGACTATGGCTACACCTTC.

The V and J genes are TRBV2 and TRBJ2-3, with D uncertain. V lost 7 bases to trimming and J lost 0 bases, with 8 bases between them. Germline CDR1 and CDR2: SNHLY and FYNNEI. This CDR3 has 13 residues. This CDR3 is CASTRHSTDTQYF. Written as DNA, the CDR3 is TGTGCCAGCACACGACATAGCACAGATACGCAGTATTTT.

V is TRBV11-2 and J is TRBJ2-5, with TRBD2 as a possible D gene (5 bases). Trimming removed 0 bases from V and 5 bases from J, with 16 bases in between. CDR1 and CDR2 from the germline V gene are SGHAT and FQNNGV. The CDR3 has 16 amino acids. CDR3 sequence reads: CASSLDGGRARETQYF. The CDR3 DNA is TGTGCCAGCAGCTTAGATGGAGGCCGGGCCCGGGAGACCCAGTACTTC. The full variable domain, with the rest looked up from reference TRBV11-2 and TRBJ2-5, is EAGVAQSPRYKIIEKRQSVAFWCNPISGHATLYWYQQILGQGPKLLIQFQNNGVVDDSQLPKDRFSAERLKGVDSTLKIQPAKLEDSAVYLCASSLDGGRARETQYFGPGTRLLVL.

The rearrangement links TRBV29-1 to TRBJ2-3; D gene ambiguous. V lost 4 bases and J 5 bases, leaving 7 bases between the germline ends. Germline CDR1 SQVTM, CDR2 ANQGSEA. The CDR3 spans 11 residues. This CDR3 reads CSVVWRDTQYF. The CDR3 DNA reads TGCAGCGTTGTTTGGAGAGATACGCAGTATTTT.

The rearrangement uses TRBV12-3 or TRBV12-4 and TRBJ1-5; D is uncertain. This CDR3 has 13 amino acids. Trimming shortened V by 6 bases and J by 6 bases, and 12 bases separated the two germline ends. DNA of the CDR3: TGTGCCAGCAGCCCTGGGGTGGGTCAGCCCCAGCATTTT. This translates into CASSPGVGQPQHF.

The chain uses TRBV20-1 and TRBJ2-5; D is undetermined. Trimming left V 4 bases short and J 3 bases short, with 15 bases between. This CDR3 spans 14 amino acids. The germline V gene has CDR1 DFQATT and CDR2 SNEGSKA (reference sequence). The CDR3 DNA sequence: TGCAGTGCTATACCCATGCAGTATAAAGAGACCCAGTACTTC. This encodes CSAIPMQYKETQYF.

V gene TRBV5-1 combines with J gene TRBJ1-1, with a tentative D call TRBD1 (6 bases). Germline V CDR1 and CDR2: SGHRS, YFSETQ. The CDR3 runs to 14 residues. V lost 4 bases and J lost 2, with 12 bases in between. The CDR3 DNA sequence: TGCGCCAGCAGCACTGGACAGTTTAACACTGAAGCTTTCTTT. Amino acids: CASSTGQFNTEAFF.

CDR3 amino acids: CASSAGQGYSGANVLTF. The CDR3 region has the DNA TGCGCCAGCAGCGCGGGACAGGGGTACTCTGGGGCCAACGTCCTGACTTTC. V and J are TRBV5-1 and TRBJ2-6, with 10 bases aligning to TRBD1. The CDR3 totals 17 residues. V shed 4 bases, J shed 0 bases, and the junction held 4 bases outside the gene matches. The germline CDR1 and CDR2 sequences are SGHRS and YFSETQ.

V is TRBV5-1 and J is TRBJ1-1; D is undetermined. This CDR3 is 14 amino acids long. CDR1 and CDR2 from the germline V gene are SGHRS and YFSETQ. V was pared by 4 bases and J by 4 bases, with 14 bases between. CDR3 nucleotides: TGCGCCAGCAGCCTAGGGCGGGGAGGCACTGAAGCTTTCTTT. This sequence encodes CASSLGRGGTEAFF.

This chain joins TRBV15 and TRBJ2-5; possibly TRBD1 for D (6 bases). Germline V gene lookup returns CDR1 LNHNV and CDR2 YYDKDF (reference sequence). The V end lost 9 bases, the J end lost 0 bases, and 11 bases lay between the germline ends. The CDR3 runs 13 residues. The DNA for the CDR3 is TGTGCCACTAAGGACAGAAACCAAGAGACCCAGTACTTC. Amino acid sequence: CATKDRNQETQYF. Drawing the rest from reference TRBV15 and TRBJ2-5, the complete variable domain is DAMVIQNPRYQVTQFGKPVTLSCSQTLNHNVMYWYQQKSSQAPKLLFHYYDKDFNNEADTPDNFQSRRPNTSFCFLDIRSPGLGDTAMYLCATKDRNQETQYFGPGTRLLVL.

This rearrangement joins TRBV15 to TRBJ2-7; D remains unclear. The CDR3 sequence is 14 residues long. V lost 0 bases and J lost 2, with 8 bases in between. CDR1 is LNHNV, CDR2 YYDKDF, per germline (reference sequence). CDR3 amino acids: CATSREFGTYEQYF. For the CDR3, the DNA is TGTGCCACCAGCAGAGAATTCGGCACCTACGAGCAGTACTTC.

This clonotype has a single count. CDR3 DNA: TGTGCCAGCAGTGACGGCTGGCAGTCCGGCTCCTACGAGCAGTACTTC. This translates into CASSDGWQSGSYEQYF. This rearrangement joins TRBV2 to TRBJ2-7, with D unresolved. CDR1 and CDR2 (germline): SNHLY, FYNNEI. The CDR3 spans 16 residues. Trimming stripped 3 bases from V and 0 bases from J, with 15 bases between. The entire variable domain, with the rest obtained from reference TRBV2 and TRBJ2-7, is as follows: EPEVTQTPSHQVTQMGQEVILRCVPISNHLYFYWYRQILGQKVEFLVSFYNNEISEKSEIFDDQFSVERPDGSNFTLKIRSTKLEDSAMYFCASSDGWQSGSYEQYFGPGTRLTVT.

This chain uses TRBV5-1 with TRBJ1-3, with D tentatively TRBD1 (6 bases). Deletions cut 0 bases from V and 0 bases from J, with 10 bases between. The CDR3 spans 16 residues. CDR1 is SGHRS and CDR2 is YFSETQ in the germline V gene. CDR3 nucleotide sequence: TGCGCCAGCAGCTTGGCCCCGACAGGCTCTGGAAACACCATATATTTT. Its translation is CASSLAPTGSGNTIYF.

The chain uses TRBV3-1 and TRBJ2-1, with D unresolved. CDR3 size: 13 residues. Trimming left V 0 bases short and J 6 bases short, with 6 bases between. CDR1 is LGHDT, CDR2 YNNKEL, per germline (reference sequence). CDR3 in DNA: TGTGCCAGCAGCCAAGATAACATCAATGAGCAGTTCTTC. Its protein product is CASSQDNINEQFF.

V and J are TRBV3-1 and TRBJ2-1, with 11 nucleotides matching TRBD1. Per the germline V gene, CDR1 is LGHDT and CDR2 is YNNKEL (reference sequence). The CDR3 totals 15 residues. V was clipped by 1 base and J by 9 bases; unmatched bases: 5. CDR3 protein: CASSQVGQGAGEQFF. In nucleotides, the CDR3 is TGTGCCAGCAGCCAAGTAGGACAGGGGGCGGGTGAGCAGTTCTTC.

The rearrangement uses TRBV29-1 and TRBJ2-3; 7 nucleotides agree with TRBD2. V trimming: 7 bases; J trimming: 4 bases; junction bases outside the gene matches: 5. The CDR3 length is 12 residues. Germline V lookup: CDR1 SQVTM, CDR2 ANQGSEA. Written as DNA, the CDR3 is TGCAGCGGATCGCGGGGGTCAGATACGCAGTATTTT. This gives the protein CSGSRGSDTQYF.

The V and J genes are TRBV7-2 and TRBJ1-1; 10 bases are shared with TRBD1. Per germline, CDR1 SGHTA and CDR2 FQGNSA. CDR3 length: 16 residues. The V gene end was trimmed by 2 bases and the J gene end by 4 bases; junction bases not matched to a gene: 7. DNA for the CDR3: TGTGCCAGCAGCTTACTGGGACAGGGGTCGAGCACTGAAGCTTTCTTT. This encodes CASSLLGQGSSTEAFF. Combining the CDR3 with reference TRBV7-2 and TRBJ1-1 gives the whole variable domain GAGVSQSPSNKVTEKGKDVELRCDPISGHTALYWYRQSLGQGLEFLIYFQGNSAPDKSGLPSDRFSAERTGGSVSTLTIQRTQQEDSAVYLCASSLLGQGSSTEAFFGQGTRLTVV.

V and J are TRBV29-1 and TRBJ2-3, with 10 bases matching TRBD2. Germline CDR1 and CDR2: SQVTM and ANQGSEA. With V trimmed by 6 bases and J by 1 base, 10 bases remained unmatched. The CDR3 length is 16 residues. The CDR3 DNA is TGCAGCGTCCAGAAGGTAGCGGGGGGCGGCACAGATACGCAGTATTTT. Translated, it gives CSVQKVAGGGTDTQYF.

This CDR3 reads CASISQGLYEQYF. DNA of the CDR3: TGTGCCAGCATCTCGCAGGGACTCTACGAGCAGTACTTC. The chain couples TRBV6-2 or TRBV6-3 to TRBJ2-7; a weak D match, TRBD2 (6 bases). V was shortened by 7 bases and J by 3 bases, with 13 bases between the two germline ends. This CDR3 has 13 residues. CDR1 and CDR2 from the germline V gene are MNHEY and SVGEGT.

The chain employs TRBV20-1 and TRBJ2-1; 8 bases fit TRBD1. Germline CDR1 is DFQATT and CDR2 is SNEGSKA (reference sequence). Trimming took 3 bases from V and 9 from J; bases not matched to a gene: 7. This CDR3 spans 13 amino acids. The CDR3 nucleotides are TGCAGTGCTAGGGACAGGGTAGTTTCTGAGCAGTTCTTC. Its protein product is CSARDRVVSEQFF.

The V and J genes are TRBV7-9 and TRBJ1-1; D uncertain. The V end lost 5 bases, the J end lost 6 bases, and 10 bases lay between the germline ends. Looked up from germline, CDR1 is SEHNR and CDR2 is FQNEAQ (reference sequence). This CDR3 region has 12 residues. Here the CDR3 DNA reads TGTGCCAGCAGCCCCCAGGCTCCTGAAGCTTTCTTT. Protein product: CASSPQAPEAFF.